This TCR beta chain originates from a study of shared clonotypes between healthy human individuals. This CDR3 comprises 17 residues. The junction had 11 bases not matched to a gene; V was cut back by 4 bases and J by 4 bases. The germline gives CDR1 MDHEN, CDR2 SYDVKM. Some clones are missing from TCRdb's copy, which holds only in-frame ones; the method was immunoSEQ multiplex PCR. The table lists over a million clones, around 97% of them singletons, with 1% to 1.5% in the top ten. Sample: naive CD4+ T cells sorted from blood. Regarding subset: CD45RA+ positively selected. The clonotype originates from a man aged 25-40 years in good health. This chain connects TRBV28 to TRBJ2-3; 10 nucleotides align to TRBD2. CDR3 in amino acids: CASSSPGLAESSDTQYF. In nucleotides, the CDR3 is TGTGCCAGCAGTTCACCCGGACTAGCGGAATCATCAGATACGCAGTATTTT.